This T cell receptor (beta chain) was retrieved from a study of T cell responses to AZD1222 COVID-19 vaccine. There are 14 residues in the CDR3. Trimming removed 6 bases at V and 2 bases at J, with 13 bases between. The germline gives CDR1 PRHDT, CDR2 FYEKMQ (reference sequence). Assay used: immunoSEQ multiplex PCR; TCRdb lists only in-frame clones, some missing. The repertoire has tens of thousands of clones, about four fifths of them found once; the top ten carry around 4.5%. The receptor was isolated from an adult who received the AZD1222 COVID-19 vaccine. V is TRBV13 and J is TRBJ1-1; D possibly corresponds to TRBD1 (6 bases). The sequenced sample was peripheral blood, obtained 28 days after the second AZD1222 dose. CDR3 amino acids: CASRLTGSNTEAFF. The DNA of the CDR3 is TGTGCCAGCAGACTTACAGGGTCCAACACTGAAGCTTTCTTT.